Listed below are T cell receptor beta chains from one sample, sequenced in a study of T cell clonotyping in hematopoietic cell transplantation. Generated by immunoSEQ multiplex PCR, the TCRdb table keeps only in-frame clones and is missing some. The sample contains more than 10,000 clones, roughly 80% of which appear only once. The input for sequencing was PBMCs, taken 100 days after allogeneic stem cell transplant. These receptors all come from a female patient in her 40s who had an allogeneic stem cell transplant from a related donor, so T cells may come from the graft donor. Some clones in this sample may be carry-over from other donors' samples. Each CDR3 is given with its conserved first and last residue. The D gene is left open where the match is weak. The size entry is marked missing in some rows and otherwise reads once, few, many or a size class.

cdr3_nt | cdr3_aa | d_call | v_call | clone_size | cdr3_length | j_call
TGTGCCTGGAGTGTACGTGGGGGATCGGGTAATCAGCCCCAGCATTTT | CAWSVRGGSGNQPQHF | - | TRBV30 | - | 16 | TRBJ1-5
TGTGCCACCCAGAATAACTATGGCTACACCTTC | CATQNNYGYTF | - | TRBV6-6 | - | 11 | TRBJ1-2
TGCAGCGTTTCAGGGACTAACTATGGCTACACCTTC | CSVSGTNYGYTF | - | TRBV29-1 | - | 12 | TRBJ1-2
TGTGCCTGGAGTGTATTATCGGGCGGTGCCTCTGTCCTGACTTTC | CAWSVLSGGASVLTF | - | TRBV30 | - | 15 | TRBJ2-6
TGCGCCAGCAAGTCAGGTATTTCTTCCTACGAGCAGTACTTC | CASKSGISSYEQYF | - | TRBV10-2 | once | 14 | TRBJ2-7
TGTGCCAGCAGTTTTGGTGGTCGGCCTATCGGGCAGTACTTC | CASSFGGRPIGQYF | - | TRBV27 | - | 14 | TRBJ2-7
TGTGCCAGCAGTTCCGGGGCTATTCGCACAGATACGCAGTATTTT | CASSSGAIRTDTQYF | - | TRBV27 | - | 15 | TRBJ2-3
TGTGCCAGCAGTTTATTCCGTCAGCCCCAGCATTTT | CASSLFRQPQHF | - | TRBV27 | - | 12 | TRBJ1-5
TGTGCCAGCACGTGGGGATCTGGCTACACCTTC | CASTWGSGYTF | - | TRBV6-6 | - | 11 | TRBJ1-2
TGCAGCGTGATATCGGATACGAACACCGGGGAGCTGTTTTTT | CSVISDTNTGELFF | - | TRBV29-1 | few | 14 | TRBJ2-2
TGTGCCAGCAGCTTAGATCGGGGGGGCAGTAGCACAGATACGCAGTATTTT | CASSLDRGGSSTDTQYF | TRBD2 | TRBV11-3 | - | 17 | TRBJ2-3
TGCGCCAGCAGCTGGCTCGGCGGTGGCACAGATACGCAGTATTTT | CASSWLGGGTDTQYF | - | TRBV5-1 | - | 15 | TRBJ2-3
TGCGCCAGCAGCCAAGACCGGACAGGGTCCAACGAGCAGTACTTC | CASSQDRTGSNEQYF | TRBD1 | TRBV4-1 | - | 15 | TRBJ2-7
TGCGCCAGCAGCTTGGAGGGGCTAGCGGGGGCTTACGAGCAGTACTTC | CASSLEGLAGAYEQYF | TRBD2 | TRBV5-1 | once | 16 | TRBJ2-7
TGCGCCAGCAGTTGGGACAGGCGGAATGAAAAACTGTTTTTT | CASSWDRRNEKLFF | TRBD1 | TRBV4-3 | - | 14 | TRBJ1-4
TGTGCCAGTAGAAAGCGGCCCGGGGCAGATACGCAGTATTTT | CASRKRPGADTQYF | - | TRBV19 | - | 14 | TRBJ2-3
TGTGCCAGTAGCCAGGCAGCCTATGGCTACACCTTC | CASSQAAYGYTF | - | TRBV19 | - | 12 | TRBJ1-2
TGCGCCAGCAGCTTCTCTGGAAACACCATATATTTT | CASSFSGNTIYF | - | TRBV5-1 | once | 12 | TRBJ1-3
TGTGCCAGCAGCTTAGAGGAGGGCCGGAACACCGGGGAGCTGTTTTTT | CASSLEEGRNTGELFF | - | TRBV11-2 | few | 16 | TRBJ2-2
TGTGCCTGGAGCGTTGCCTTTCCTGTCGGGGAGCTGTTTTTT | CAWSVAFPVGELFF | - | TRBV30 | few | 14 | TRBJ2-2
TGCGCCAGCAGTGGTCGCCGCCGGGACTTAATTTCCTTT | CASSGRRRDLISF | - | TRBV10-1 | - | 13 | TRBJ1-1
TGTGCCAGCAGTACGACAGGCAATCAGCCCCAGCATTTT | CASSTTGNQPQHF | - | TRBV28 | - | 13 | TRBJ1-5
TGCGCCAGCAGCTATGGGCAGGCTATTGAGCAGTTCTTC | CASSYGQAIEQFF | - | TRBV5-1 | - | 13 | TRBJ2-1
TGTGCCAGCAGTTCCCAGGGGGGCGATACGCAGTATTTT | CASSSQGGDTQYF | - | TRBV27 | - | 13 | TRBJ2-3
TGTGCCAGCAGTTACTTTCCCGGGACAGGGGCCGGGGAGCTGTTTTTT | CASSYFPGTGAGELFF | TRBD1 | TRBV6-6 | - | 16 | TRBJ2-2
TGTGCCAGCAGCGGGGACAGGTTTGCAACTAATGAAAAACTGTTTTTT | CASSGDRFATNEKLFF | TRBD1 | TRBV5-6 | - | 16 | TRBJ1-4
TGTGCCAGCAGCTTGGACGGGACAGGGAGAAGCTACGAGCAGTACTTC | CASSLDGTGRSYEQYF | TRBD1 | TRBV5-5 | - | 16 | TRBJ2-7
TGTGCCATCAGTGAAGGGGTGGCCTACGAGCAGTACTTC | CAISEGVAYEQYF | - | TRBV10-3 | - | 13 | TRBJ2-7
TGTGCCAGCAGTTACTCGCCAGGAGCCGACACTGAAGCTTTCTTT | CASSYSPGADTEAFF | - | TRBV6-5 | - | 15 | TRBJ1-1
TGTGCCAGCGGTAACATTCAGTACTTC | CASGNIQYF | - | TRBV2 | few | 9 | TRBJ2-4
TGTGCCAGCAGCCCCAGGGAGGGGGGGAATACCGAGCAGTACTTC | CASSPREGGNTEQYF | - | TRBV11-2 | - | 15 | TRBJ2-7
TGCAGCGTTGGGGCAGGGAACTATGGCTACACCTTC | CSVGAGNYGYTF | - | TRBV29-1 | once | 12 | TRBJ1-2
TGTGCCAGCAGCTCGGGACAGGTGAAAGAGACCCAGTACTTC | CASSSGQVKETQYF | TRBD1 | TRBV11-2 | few | 14 | TRBJ2-5
TGCGCCAGCAGCTTATTCCCTCTTTTGGGGGCGGATATCTACGAGCAGTACTTC | CASSLFPLLGADIYEQYF | - | TRBV5-1 | - | 18 | TRBJ2-7
TGTGCCAGCATAAACGCACTCAAGACCTCAGAGGGTGACTATGGCTACACCTTC | CASINALKTSEGDYGYTF | - | TRBV9 | - | 18 | TRBJ1-2
TGTGCCAGCTCCCCCCAGCTGTACACCGGGGAGCTGTTTTTT | CASSPQLYTGELFF | - | TRBV6-5 | - | 14 | TRBJ2-2
TGTGCCAGCAGCCACGACCTTAGGGAGAGGTACACTGAAGCTTTCTTT | CASSHDLRERYTEAFF | - | TRBV7-8 | - | 16 | TRBJ1-1
TGTGCCAGCAGTTCCATAGAGACTAGCACCGAGCAGTACTTC | CASSSIETSTEQYF | TRBD2 | TRBV6-6 | - | 14 | TRBJ2-7
TGTGCCTGGAGTATGGGGGGCGCCTCCTACGAGCAGTACTTC | CAWSMGGASYEQYF | - | TRBV30 | - | 14 | TRBJ2-7
TGTGCCAGCACCCGGGCTACGCCCGACAATGAGCAGTTCTTC | CASTRATPDNEQFF | - | TRBV7-9 | few | 14 | TRBJ2-1
TGCGCCAGCAGCCAAGATCAGGGGCCGTTGGGAAACACCATATATTTT | CASSQDQGPLGNTIYF | - | TRBV4-1 | - | 16 | TRBJ1-3
TGCGCCAGCAGTGAACGGAACAATGAGCAGTTCTTC | CASSERNNEQFF | - | TRBV10-2 | - | 12 | TRBJ2-1
TGCGCCAGCAGCCAAGTAGCCGGGGGCATATACAATGAGCAGTTCTTC | CASSQVAGGIYNEQFF | - | TRBV4-1 | few | 16 | TRBJ2-1
TGTGCCAGCACCGAGCTGAGCCCGAGCTCCTATAATTCACCCCTCCACTTT | CASTELSPSSYNSPLHF | - | TRBV6-9 | - | 17 | TRBJ1-6
TGCGCCAGCAGTTTAGAACGGTTCTCTGGAAACACCATATATTTT | CASSLERFSGNTIYF | - | TRBV5-1 | - | 15 | TRBJ1-3
TGTGCCAGCAGCCAAGGGGGGACTAGCGGGGGCCTGGGAGAGACCCAGTACTTC | CASSQGGTSGGLGETQYF | TRBD2 | TRBV4-2 | - | 18 | TRBJ2-5
TGCGCCAGCAGCCCCTATTCGACTAGCGGGGACACCGGGGAGCTGTTTTTT | CASSPYSTSGDTGELFF | TRBD2 | TRBV4-3 | - | 17 | TRBJ2-2
TGTGCCAGCAGCGCTATAGACAGAGACACCGGGGAGCTGTTTTTT | CASSAIDRDTGELFF | - | TRBV25-1 | - | 15 | TRBJ2-2
TGTGCCAGCAGCTCTATGGATACGCAGTATTTT | CASSSMDTQYF | - | TRBV11-3 | - | 11 | TRBJ2-3
TGCAGCGACGAAGGCACAGCCAATGGCTACACCTTC | CSDEGTANGYTF | - | TRBV29-1 | - | 12 | TRBJ1-2
TGTGCCAGCACGGCAGGCTACAATGAGCAGTTCTTC | CASTAGYNEQFF | - | TRBV25-1 | - | 12 | TRBJ2-1
TGTGCCAGCAGTACCCCAGGGTCCCAAGAGACCCAGTACTTC | CASSTPGSQETQYF | - | TRBV6-5 | once | 14 | TRBJ2-5
TGCGCCAGCAGCCAGCAGGAGGGACAGAACTATGGCTACACCTTC | CASSQQEGQNYGYTF | TRBD1 | TRBV4-3 | - | 15 | TRBJ1-2